A selection of T cell receptor beta chains follows, all from one sample in a study of blood T cell repertoires in COVID-19. Assay: immunoSEQ multiplex PCR; the TCRdb copy retains only in-frame clones and omits some. The sample has nearly 35,000 clones, about 87% seen once. Sequencing was performed on peripheral blood. The source of these receptors is a human donor in a cohort sampled during active COVID-19. Each CDR3 is given with its conserved first and last residue. The order of the fields is clone size, D gene, V gene, J gene, CDR3 protein, CDR3 DNA. A D gene is named only where the DNA matches it firmly. Clone size, where shown, is once, few, many, or a class for clones that have expanded.

>-|TRBD1|TRBV18|TRBJ1-1
CASSPAGQTNTEAFF
TGTGCCAGCTCACCGGCGGGACAGACGAACACTGAAGCTTTCTTT
>once|-|TRBV19|TRBJ2-5
CASDGGSATQYF
TGTGCCTCCGACGGAGGTTCCGCCACCCAGTACTTC
>-|TRBD2|TRBV5-1|TRBJ2-1
CASSPGTSGTNEQFF
TGCGCCAGCAGCCCCGGGACTAGCGGGACCAATGAGCAGTTCTTC
>-|TRBD2|TRBV5-1|TRBJ2-3
CASSRAGGNTDTQYF
TGCGCCAGCAGCCGAGCGGGGGGAAACACAGATACGCAGTATTTT
>-|-|TRBV29-1|TRBJ2-1
CSVETGRAEQFF
TGCAGCGTTGAAACAGGGAGGGCTGAGCAGTTCTTC
>-|TRBD1|TRBV3-1/TRBV3-2|TRBJ1-4
CASSPGTGTNEKLFF
TGTGCCAGCAGCCCCGGGACAGGGACTAATGAAAAACTGTTTTTT
>-|-|TRBV4-2|TRBJ1-2
CASSQGDTYGYTF
TGTGCCAGCAGCCAAGGGGACACCTATGGCTACACCTTC
>-|-|TRBV2|TRBJ1-4
CASKGQGGTNEKLFF
TGTGCCAGCAAAGGGCAGGGTGGCACTAATGAAAAACTGTTTTTT
>once|-|TRBV10-3|TRBJ1-5
CAISEGSNQPQHF
TGTGCCATCAGTGAGGGCAGTAATCAGCCCCAGCATTTT
>-|TRBD1|TRBV3-1/TRBV3-2|TRBJ1-1
CASRSDRVTEAFF
TGTGCCAGCAGGTCGGACAGGGTTACTGAAGCTTTCTTT
>few|TRBD1|TRBV10-1|TRBJ1-2
CASSPDRVYCF
TGCGCCAGCAGCCCTGACAGGGTCTACTGCTTC
>-|-|TRBV5-1|TRBJ2-5
CASSGGASGQETQYF
TGCGCCAGCAGCGGGGGGGCATCGGGACAAGAGACCCAGTACTTC
>-|TRBD1|TRBV10-3|TRBJ1-2
CATTKTGTDYGYTF
TGTGCCACTACCAAAACCGGGACAGACTATGGCTACACCTTC
>once|TRBD1|TRBV28|TRBJ2-7
CASSSQLSGTGILSSYEQYF
TGTGCCAGCAGTTCCCAGTTATCCGGGACAGGGATTCTAAGCTCCTACGAGCAGTACTTC
>-|-|TRBV20-1|TRBJ1-2
CSASRQDGYTF
TGCAGTGCTAGTAGACAGGATGGCTACACCTTC
>-|-|TRBV19|TRBJ1-1
CASSAAGLNTEAFF
TGTGCCAGTAGTGCGGCCGGGTTGAACACTGAAGCTTTCTTT
>-|-|TRBV9|TRBJ1-1
CASSVGGGLAEAFF
TGTGCCAGCAGCGTAGGGGGGGGGCTGGCTGAAGCTTTCTTT
>-|TRBD1|TRBV7-9|TRBJ1-2
CASSQRGGGGYTF
TGTGCCAGCAGCCAGAGAGGGGGCGGCGGCTACACCTTC
>-|TRBD1|TRBV5-1|TRBJ1-6
CASSLEGTGDSPLHF
TGCGCCAGCAGCTTGGAGGGGACAGGGGATTCACCCCTCCACTTT
>-|-|TRBV6-2/TRBV6-3|TRBJ1-1
CASIPWQGVSTEAFF
TGTGCCAGCATCCCGTGGCAGGGTGTGAGCACTGAAGCTTTCTTT
>-|-|TRBV25-1|TRBJ1-1
CASSRGGYTEAFF
TGTGCCAGCAGTCGGGGGGGTTACACTGAAGCTTTCTTT
>few|-|TRBV5-4|TRBJ2-5
CASSHGGPPLVRQETQYF
TGTGCCAGCAGCCACGGGGGACCGCCTCTAGTGCGGCAAGAGACCCAGTACTTC
>-|-|TRBV4-1|TRBJ2-1
CASSQDRSRGREQFF
TGCGCCAGCAGCCAAGATAGGTCGCGGGGCCGAGAGCAGTTCTTC
>once|TRBD1|TRBV23-1|TRBJ2-7
CASSQSGEDRGPYEQYF
TGCGCCAGCAGTCAATCCGGGGAGGACAGGGGACCCTACGAGCAGTACTTC
>-|TRBD1|TRBV6-2/TRBV6-3|TRBJ2-7
CASSPTGSYEQYF
TGTGCCAGCAGCCCGACAGGGAGCTACGAGCAGTACTTC
>-|TRBD1|TRBV6-5|TRBJ2-5
CASRPGTGGETQYF
TGTGCCAGCAGACCCGGGACAGGGGGTGAGACCCAGTACTTC
>-|-|TRBV7-9|TRBJ1-1
CASSLDTNTEAFF
TGTGCCAGCAGCTTGGACACTAACACTGAAGCTTTCTTT
>-|TRBD2|TRBV11-1|TRBJ2-7
CASSLGGGLTYEQYF
TGTGCCAGCAGCTTAGGCGGGGGGCTAACCTACGAGCAGTACTTC
>-|TRBD1|TRBV19|TRBJ2-7
CASTKATGASYEQYF
TGTGCCAGTACCAAAGCAACAGGGGCCTCCTACGAGCAGTACTTC
>-|-|TRBV7-2|TRBJ2-3
CASSRRADTQYF
TGTGCCAGCAGTCGGCGGGCAGATACGCAGTATTTT
>-|-|TRBV18|TRBJ2-7
CASSPTSSYEQYF
TGTGCCAGCTCACCAACGAGCTCCTACGAGCAGTACTTC
>-|-|TRBV5-1|TRBJ2-5
CASSFGEGQETQYF
TGCGCCAGCAGCTTTGGTGAGGGCCAAGAGACCCAGTACTTC
>-|TRBD1|TRBV5-4|TRBJ1-2
CASSLQGYGYTF
TGTGCCAGCAGCTTACAGGGGTATGGCTACACCTTC
>once|TRBD1|TRBV5-4|TRBJ1-1
CASSSTGLSGTEAFF
TGTGCCAGCAGCTCGACAGGGCTTTCGGGGACTGAAGCTTTCTTT
>-|TRBD2|TRBV7-2|TRBJ2-3
CASSFRAGGSDTQYF
TGTGCCAGCAGCTTTCGCGCGGGGGGTTCAGATACGCAGTATTTT
>-|-|TRBV6-5|TRBJ1-4
CASSYTADNEKLFF
TGTGCCAGCAGTTACACGGCGGATAATGAAAAACTGTTTTTT
>-|TRBD1|TRBV27|TRBJ2-1
CASSLSWDRGGVFEQFF
TGTGCCAGCAGTTTATCCTGGGACAGGGGAGGGGTTTTTGAGCAGTTCTTC
>-|TRBD1|TRBV25-1|TRBJ1-2
CASSDPGQVYGYTF
TGTGCCAGCAGTGATCCGGGACAGGTCTATGGCTACACCTTC
>-|-|TRBV27|TRBJ2-7
CASSSQGVEGYEQYF
TGTGCCAGCAGTTCCCAGGGTGTGGAGGGCTACGAGCAGTACTTC
>once|-|TRBV11-3|TRBJ1-1
CASSEDGENTEAFF
TGTGCCAGCAGCGAAGACGGGGAGAACACTGAAGCTTTCTTT
>-|TRBD1|TRBV6-6|TRBJ1-1
CASSRQGPINTEAFF
TGTGCCAGCAGCCGACAGGGGCCCATTAACACTGAAGCTTTCTTT
>-|-|TRBV7-8|TRBJ1-5
CASSYSHLSNQPQHF
TGTGCCAGCAGCTACAGCCACCTGAGCAATCAGCCCCAGCATTTT
>-|-|TRBV24-1|TRBJ1-3
CATSVGAGNTIYF
TGTGCCACCAGTGTCGGGGCTGGAAACACCATATATTTT
>-|-|TRBV7-9|TRBJ2-2
CASSLEGISQRNTGELFF
TGTGCCAGCAGCTTAGAAGGCATAAGTCAGCGCAACACCGGGGAGCTGTTTTTT
>-|TRBD1|TRBV18|TRBJ1-1
CASSETGGGTEAFF
TGTGCCAGCTCAGAGACAGGGGGAGGCACTGAAGCTTTCTTT
>-|TRBD1|TRBV6-2/TRBV6-3|TRBJ2-2
CASSYTRGQSGELFF
TGTGCCAGCAGTTACACCAGGGGACAGTCCGGGGAGCTGTTTTTT
>-|TRBD1|TRBV5-6|TRBJ1-2
CASSERGGPFYGYTF
TGTGCCAGCAGCGAAAGAGGGGGCCCCTTCTATGGCTACACCTTC
>once|-|TRBV7-2|TRBJ2-2
CASSLRQPPNTGELFF
TGTGCCAGCAGCCTAAGACAACCCCCGAACACCGGGGAGCTGTTTTTT
>-|TRBD1|TRBV3-1/TRBV3-2|TRBJ1-1
CASSLRQGKAKAFF
TGTGCCAGCAGCCTCAGACAGGGTAAGGCCAAAGCTTTCTTT
>-|-|TRBV24-1|TRBJ2-1
CATSVGADNEQFF
TGTGCCACCAGTGTGGGAGCCGACAATGAGCAGTTCTTC
>-|TRBD1|TRBV18|TRBJ1-6
CASSTGTGGPPLHF
TGTGCCAGCTCTACCGGGACAGGAGGACCACCCCTCCACTTT